This T cell receptor beta chain was sequenced during a study of OX40 agonist ivuxolimab in advanced cancers. This clone occurred once. Profiled with immunoSEQ multiplex PCR; TCRdb holds only in-frame clones, not every one. The table includes nearly 80,000 clones, over 75% detected once. Sample: CD4+ or CD8+ T cells sorted from blood, taken in a trial of the OX40 agonist ivuxolimab. The TCR originated in an adult with an advanced solid tumor such as melanoma, head and neck, liver or kidney cancer.

Here the CDR3 DNA reads TGTGCCAGCAGCTACGAGGACGGCGGGGGGACCCAGTACTTC. Its translation: CASSYEDGGGTQYF. The chain carries TRBV7-8 and TRBJ2-5; 7 bases are a match to TRBD2. The CDR3 has 14 amino acids. CDR1 is SGHVS and CDR2 is FQNEAQ in the germline V gene. V lost 4 bases and J lost 7; bases outside the gene matches: 9.